This TCR beta chain is from a study of read filtering for tumor transcriptome and immune sequencing. A note on this clonotype: Antigen: not known.

From around 0.4 ug of RNA, a library with molecular barcoded alpha/delta and beta/gamma adaptors was made. TCRdb re-analysed the reads in MiXCR, keeping a single row per CDR3 protein. This table holds approximately 150,000 distinct CDR3 sequences, around 14% found once. The CDR3 is 12 amino acids. The V gene lost 3 bases and the J gene lost 1 base, with 4 bases spanning the gap. CDR1 DFQATT and CDR2 SNEGSKA come from the germline V gene (reference sequence). Bone marrow was sampled from every patient at the time of active disease. Notes on the study in general: Roughly four fifths of IR-seq clonotypes had one read, totaling around 3.5% of reads; RNA-seq: about 69% and 49%.

The J gene is TRBJ1-5, the V gene TRBV20-1, with D hard to call. The sequencing sample was made of a population of CD138-negative cells sorted from bone marrow. The clonotype was recovered from a donor aged 40 or over with multiple myeloma. The CDR3, as DNA: TGCAGTGCTAGGGAGAGCAATCAGCCCCAGCATTTT. Protein sequence: CSARESNQPQHF.